The 10 T cell receptor beta chains given below trace back to one sample, sequenced in a study of a mutant IDH1 vaccine in newly diagnosed glioma. Assay used: immunoSEQ multiplex PCR; TCRdb lists only in-frame clones, some missing. The sample shows about 68,000 clones, roughly 84% of them seen only once. These receptors lack a known antigen. As for time point: week 35, safety follow-up. Every vaccine dose comprised 300 ug of mutant IDH1 20-mer peptide plus topical imiquimod. The source was PBMCs, collected from a glioma patient whose treatment included an IDH1 peptide vaccine. The source is a man aged 18 to 30 with glioma.

The chain links TRBV9 to TRBJ2-2; D uncertain. The CDR3 spans 13 residues. Trimming pared 5 bases from V and 3 bases from J, leaving 8 bases between. Germline V gives CDR1 SGDLS, CDR2 YYNGEE. DNA for the CDR3: TGTGCCAGCAGACTCGGGTACACCGGGGAGCTGTTTTTT. It is translated as CASRLGYTGELFF.

Notes on this clone: A read error is likely here: a far larger clone is one base away. Other nucleotide sequences from this sample produce the same CDR3. This chain uses TRBV4-3 with TRBJ2-7, with D tentatively TRBD2 (6 bases). Trimming took off 1 base at V and 0 bases at J, with 10 bases between the two ends. CDR1 and CDR2 from the germline V gene are LGHNA and YSLEER. This CDR3 is 15 amino acids long. CDR3 nucleotides: TGCGCCAGCAGCCAAGTCGCGGACTACTCCTACGAGCAGTACTTC. It specifies CASSQVADYSYEQYF.

This rearrangement joins TRBV4-2 to TRBJ1-4; D is uncertain. The length of the CDR3 is 16 residues. Germline V CDR1 and CDR2: LGHNA, YNFKEQ. Trimming shortened V by 1 base and J by 0 bases, and 9 bases separated the two germline ends. The CDR3 sequence: CASSQAEGSTNEKLFF. CDR3 bases: TGTGCCAGCAGCCAAGCTGAGGGATCAACTAATGAAAAACTGTTTTTT.

The chain combines TRBV9 with TRBJ2-7; TRBD1 might be the D (6 bases). The CDR3 has 15 amino acids. Per the germline V gene, CDR1 is SGDLS and CDR2 is YYNGEE. The V gene lost 4 bases and the J gene lost 0 bases, with 14 bases spanning the gap. The CDR3 coding sequence is TGTGCCAGCAGCCCGGGACATACCCACTCCTACGAGCAGTACTTC. Protein sequence: CASSPGHTHSYEQYF.

Regarding this clone: One end of the junction varies from germline; a read error may be responsible. This CDR3 is also generated by other DNA sequences in the sample. The chain combines TRBV7-2 with TRBJ2-5; no clear D. Germline CDR1 SGHTA, CDR2 FQGNSA. The CDR3 is 12 amino acids. CDR3 DNA: TGTGCTAGCAGCTTAGTACAAGAGACCCAGTACTTC. Translating gives CASSLVQETQYF. Full variable domain (outside the CDR3, taken from reference TRBV7-2 and TRBJ2-5): GAGVSQSPSNKVTEKGKDVELRCDPISGHTALYWYRQSLGQGLEFLIYFQGNSAPDKSGLPSDRFSAERTGGSVSTLTIQRTQQEDSAVYLCASSLVQETQYFGPGTRLLVL.

The V call is TRBV7-9, the J call TRBJ1-2; D unresolved. V lost 0 bases, J lost 3 bases, and 11 bases lay in between. Germline CDR1 and CDR2: SEHNR and FQNEAQ (reference sequence). This CDR3 comprises 15 residues. DNA for the CDR3: TGTGCCAGCAGCTTAGCGCGTCAGAACCACTATGGCTACACCTTC. It is translated as CASSLARQNHYGYTF.

The V call is TRBV7-9, the J call TRBJ1-1; 7 positions match TRBD1. In germline, CDR1 is SEHNR, CDR2 FQNEAQ (reference sequence). The CDR3 has 13 amino acids. J was trimmed by 6 bases and V by 5 bases; bases with no gene match: 6. CDR3 sequence (DNA): TGTGCCAGCAGCCTAGACAGGGTCTCTGAAGCTTTCTTT. Amino acid sequence: CASSLDRVSEAFF.

This chain links TRBV2 with TRBJ1-5, with a weak D call TRBD1 (6 bases). The CDR3 loop spans 14 amino acids. The V end lost 8 bases, the J end lost 11 bases, and 22 bases lay between the germline ends. Germline V lookup: CDR1 SNHLY, CDR2 FYNNEI. CDR3 DNA sequence: TGTGCCAGCGTACTGGACAGATCGACTGTCGCCCAGCATTTT. The encoded protein is CASVLDRSTVAQHF.

V gene TRBV5-1 combines with J gene TRBJ1-1, with unresolved D. Germline V CDR1 and CDR2: SGHRS, YFSETQ. The V and J ends lost 2 bases and 1 base respectively, with 15 bases between them. The length of the CDR3 is 16 residues. The CDR3 sequence: CASSFKRSVGNTEAFF. In nucleotides, the CDR3 is TGCGCCAGCAGCTTCAAACGGTCGGTGGGGAACACTGAAGCTTTCTTT. The complete variable domain, with remaining parts taken from reference TRBV5-1 and TRBJ1-1, reads KAGVTQTPRYLIKTRGQQVTLSCSPISGHRSVSWYQQTPGQGLQFLFEYFSETQRNKGNFPGRFSGRQFSNSRSEMNVSTLELGDSALYLCASSFKRSVGNTEAFFGQGTRLTVV.

The chain joins TRBV7-3 to TRBJ2-7, with D perhaps TRBD2 (5 bases). The germline gives CDR1 SGHTA, CDR2 FQGTGA. The CDR3 extends over 15 amino acids. Trimming pared 2 bases from V and 1 base from J, leaving 12 bases between. The CDR3 DNA sequence: TGTGCCAGCAGCTTAGGGCCCGGCGGGTCCTACGAGCAGTACTTC. Translating it yields CASSLGPGGSYEQYF.